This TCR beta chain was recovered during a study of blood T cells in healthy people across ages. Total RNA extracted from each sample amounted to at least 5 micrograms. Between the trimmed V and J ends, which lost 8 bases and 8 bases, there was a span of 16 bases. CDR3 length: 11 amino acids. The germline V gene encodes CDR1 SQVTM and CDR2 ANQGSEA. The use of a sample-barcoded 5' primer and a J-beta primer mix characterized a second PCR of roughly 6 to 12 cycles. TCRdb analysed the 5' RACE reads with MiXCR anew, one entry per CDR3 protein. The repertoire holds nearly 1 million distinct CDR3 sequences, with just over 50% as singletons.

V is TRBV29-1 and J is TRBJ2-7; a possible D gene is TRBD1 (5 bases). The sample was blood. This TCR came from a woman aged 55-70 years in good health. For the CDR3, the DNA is TGCAGCACCCAGACAGAGTACAAGCAGTACTTC. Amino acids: CSTQTEYKQYF.